Following are 29 T cell receptor beta chains from one sample sequenced in a study of OX40 agonist ivuxolimab in advanced cancers. Clones were sequenced by immunoSEQ multiplex PCR, and TCRdb holds only the in-frame ones, with some missing. The data show about 78,000 clones, around nine tenths seen once. Specimen: CD4+ or CD8+ T cells sorted from blood, collected in a trial of the OX40 agonist ivuxolimab. These TCRs come from an adult with an advanced solid tumor such as melanoma, head and neck, liver or kidney cancer.

The J gene is TRBJ1-3, the V gene TRBV30; the D is unclear. Trimming cost V 4 bases and J 0 bases, with 10 bases left between them. CDR1 is GTSNPN, CDR2 SVGIG, per germline (reference sequence). The CDR3 has 14 residues. The CDR3 region has the DNA TGTGCCTGGAATATCGGTTTCTCTGGAAACACCATATATTTT. The encoded protein is CAWNIGFSGNTIYF. The variable domain in full, with the rest retrieved from reference TRBV30 and TRBJ1-3, is SQTIHQWPATLVQPVGSPLSLECTVEGTSNPNLYWYRQAAGRGLQLLFYSVGIGQISSEVPQNLSASRPQDRQFILSSKKLLLSDSGFYLCAWNIGFSGNTIYFGEGSWLTVV.

This clone was counted a single time. The V gene is TRBV5-4, the J gene TRBJ2-5; D not resolved. Germline V gene data show CDR1 as SGHNT and CDR2 as YYREEE (reference sequence). Trimming shortened V by 3 bases and J by 1 base, and 10 bases separated the two germline ends. The CDR3 consists of 14 residues. CDR3 in DNA: TGTGCCAGCAGCTCCCCTAAGAGCCAAGAGACCCAGTACTTC. Translating it yields CASSSPKSQETQYF.

The rearrangement links TRBV4-2 to TRBJ2-1; 7 bases match TRBD2. From germline, CDR1 is LGHNA and CDR2 YNFKEQ. With 3 bases clipped from V and 6 bases from J, the junction kept 8 bases outside the gene matches. The CDR3 consists of 15 residues. Written as DNA, the CDR3 is TGTGCCAGCAGCCACCAAGCGGGGAATAGCAATGAGCAGTTCTTC. Residues: CASSHQAGNSNEQFF.

The chain is built from TRBV27 and TRBJ2-3; weak D call: TRBD1 (5 bases). The germline V gene has CDR1 MNHEY and CDR2 SMNVEV (reference sequence). CDR3 length equals 14 residues. V shed 3 bases and J shed 2 bases, with 9 bases lying between them. CDR3 coding DNA: TGTGCCAGCAGTTTGGGGCCTATCACAGATACGCAGTATTTT. Translated: CASSLGPITDTQYF.

This sequence joins TRBV10-3 and TRBJ2-3, with 11 bases that match TRBD1. V shed 6 bases, J shed 1 base, and the junction held 12 bases outside the gene matches. Germline V gene sequence: CDR1 ENHRY, CDR2 SYGVKD. The CDR3 sequence is 18 residues long. The CDR3 is CAIRPGQGASFGTDTQYF. The CDR3, as DNA: TGTGCCATCAGGCCTGGACAGGGGGCTAGCTTTGGCACAGATACGCAGTATTTT.

The chain combines TRBV19 with TRBJ2-5; D remains unclear. The CDR3 has 16 amino acids. In germline, CDR1 is LNHDA, CDR2 SQIVND (reference sequence). The V and J ends lost 3 bases and 0 bases respectively, with 14 bases between them. CDR3 coding DNA: TGTGCCAGTAGTATCTCGGCGGCCGTAGACCAAGAGACCCAGTACTTC. Protein product: CASSISAAVDQETQYF.

To note about this clone: The sample has other DNA sequences that encode this CDR3 too. The CDR3, as DNA: TGTGCTAGTGCCCCGGGACGGGGGAAGTCTAACTATGGCTACACCTTC. It specifies CASAPGRGKSNYGYTF. The chain has TRBV12-5 and TRBJ1-2, with D perhaps matching TRBD1 (5 bases). Trimming took 7 bases from V and 0 from J, leaving 18 bases between them. This CDR3 spans 16 amino acids. The germline V gene encodes CDR1 LGHNT and CDR2 FRNRAP.

V gene TRBV15 combines with J gene TRBJ1-5; 7 nucleotides align to TRBD1. The CDR3 length is 16 residues. V was pared by 5 bases and J by 4 bases, with 11 bases of the junction left unmatched. Germline CDR1 is LNHNV and CDR2 is YYDKDF (reference sequence). The CDR3 DNA follows: TGTGCCACCAGCTTAGGGGGCAGGGACGGGAATCAGCCCCAGCATTTT. This codes for CATSLGGRDGNQPQHF.

The rearrangement joins TRBV6-1 to TRBJ1-1, with D perhaps TRBD1 (5 bases). This CDR3 comprises 15 residues. Trimming removed 6 bases at V and 7 bases at J, with 21 bases between. The germline V gene encodes CDR1 MNHNS and CDR2 SASEGT. The CDR3: CASSPREGQVNEAFF. The DNA for the CDR3 is TGTGCCAGCAGCCCGAGGGAGGGGCAGGTTAATGAAGCTTTCTTT.

In this sample, this clone turned up once. The rearrangement links TRBV5-1 to TRBJ1-1; perhaps TRBD1 as D (5 bases). The ends were cut back, 5 bases at V and 0 bases at J, with 11 bases in the middle. The germline V gene has CDR1 SGHRS and CDR2 YFSETQ. This CDR3 has 14 residues. The CDR3 coding sequence is TGCGCCAGCAGTCGGGACGGTATGAACACTGAAGCTTTCTTT. This codes for CASSRDGMNTEAFF.

The rearrangement uses TRBV28 and TRBJ2-7; 9 bases fit TRBD1. CDR1 and CDR2 from the germline V gene are MDHEN and SYDVKM. V shed 7 bases, J shed 3 bases, and the junction held 13 bases outside the gene matches. CDR3 length: 16 amino acids. The CDR3 protein is CASTSWGQGVRYEQYF. In DNA, the CDR3 is TGTGCCAGCACCTCGTGGGGACAGGGAGTACGCTACGAGCAGTACTTC.

V and J are TRBV5-1 and TRBJ2-1; D possibly corresponds to TRBD2 (5 bases). The CDR3 is 14 residues long. Trimming left V 4 bases short and J 10 bases short, with 18 bases between. CDR1 SGHRS and CDR2 YFSETQ come from the germline V gene. The CDR3 sequence: CASSLQSERGEQFF. The CDR3, as DNA: TGCGCCAGCAGCCTTCAGAGCGAGAGAGGGGAGCAGTTCTTC.

The chain joins TRBV2 to TRBJ1-1; TRBD1 matches at 8 bases. The CDR3 has 14 amino acids. Per germline, CDR1 SNHLY and CDR2 FYNNEI. The trim removed 5 bases at V and 3 bases at J, leaving 5 bases unmatched. The CDR3 DNA follows: TGTGCCAGCAGTCTTACAGGGGGTGACACTGAAGCTTTCTTT. It yields the protein CASSLTGGDTEAFF.

The CDR3 nucleotides read TGTGCCAGCAGCCCGGACAGAGGGAGCCTAGCCAAAAACATTCAGTACTTC. Translation: CASSPDRGSLAKNIQYF. The J gene is TRBJ2-4, the V gene TRBV7-8; D might be TRBD1 (6 bases). The CDR3 consists of 17 residues. V was clipped by 5 bases and J by 0 bases, with 17 bases between them. Germline V gene sequence: CDR1 SGHVS, CDR2 FQNEAQ.

V is TRBV18 and J is TRBJ2-1; 9 nucleotides match TRBD1. With V trimmed by 7 bases and J by 3 bases, 13 bases remained unmatched. This CDR3 is built from 17 residues. From germline, CDR1 is KGHSH and CDR2 LQKENI. CDR3 nucleotides: TGTGCCAGCTTCTCTCAGGTTGGGACAGGGATCTACAATGAGCAGTTCTTC. Translated: CASFSQVGTGIYNEQFF.

This clone turned up a few times. V is TRBV2 and J is TRBJ1-2; D gene uncertain. Germline-derived CDR1 and CDR2 are SNHLY and FYNNEI. The CDR3 runs to 12 residues. V was shortened by 6 bases and J by 9 bases, with 14 bases between the two germline ends. The CDR3 DNA reads as TGTGCCAGCAGCGAGGTGGTTGTTAGCTACACCTTC. Protein: CASSEVVVSYTF. The entire variable domain, with the rest obtained from reference TRBV2 and TRBJ1-2, is as follows: EPEVTQTPSHQVTQMGQEVILRCVPISNHLYFYWYRQILGQKVEFLVSFYNNEISEKSEIFDDQFSVERPDGSNFTLKIRSTKLEDSAMYFCASSEVVVSYTFGSGTRLTVV.

The chain uses TRBV28 and TRBJ1-1, with D unclear. This CDR3 has 17 amino acids. Trimming removed 6 bases from V and 1 base from J, with 21 bases in between. Germline-derived CDR1 and CDR2 are MDHEN and SYDVKM. The CDR3 nucleotides read TGTGCCAGCAGACCTATACCCCTCCCATACGGGAACACTGAAGCTTTCTTT. It specifies CASRPIPLPYGNTEAFF.

The rearrangement links TRBV9 to TRBJ1-1, with 9 bases fitting TRBD1. The CDR3 covers 14 residues. CDR1 and CDR2 (germline): SGDLS, YYNGEE. V lost 6 bases and J lost 11; bases outside the gene matches: 14. The CDR3 DNA reads TGTGCCAGCACCATGGGACAGGGAGAGCTTTGGGCTTTCTTT. Translated, it gives CASTMGQGELWAFF.

V is TRBV7-9 and J is TRBJ2-5, with D uncertain. The germline V gene encodes CDR1 SEHNR and CDR2 FQNEAQ (reference sequence). The CDR3 covers 15 residues. V shed 5 bases and J shed 2 bases, with 15 bases lying between them. CDR3 protein: CASSPFSVIQETQYF. CDR3 bases: TGTGCCAGCAGCCCTTTCAGCGTAATTCAAGAGACCCAGTACTTC.

This chain uses TRBV28 with TRBJ1-2; 8 bases are shared with TRBD1. CDR1 MDHEN and CDR2 SYDVKM come from the germline V gene. V was clipped by 3 bases and J by 4 bases; unmatched bases: 4. The length of the CDR3 is 14 residues. The CDR3 region is CASSLTGDGYGYTF. The CDR3 DNA sequence: TGTGCCAGCAGTTTGACAGGGGATGGCTATGGCTACACCTTC.

The rearrangement joins TRBV11-1 to TRBJ1-4; the D gene is possibly TRBD1 (5 bases). V was pared by 4 bases and J by 5 bases, with 14 bases between. The CDR3 extends over 15 amino acids. CDR1 is SGHAT and CDR2 is FQDESV in the germline V gene (reference sequence). CDR3 amino acids: CASSSIGTANEKLFF. CDR3 in DNA: TGTGCCAGCAGCTCGATCGGGACCGCCAATGAAAAACTGTTTTTT.

CDR3 residues: CASSYPGSTQPQHF. The CDR3 coding sequence is TGTGCCAGCAGTTACCCTGGATCCACTCAGCCCCAGCATTTT. V and J are TRBV6-6 and TRBJ1-5; D remains unclear. The CDR3 runs to 14 residues. CDR1 is MNHNY, CDR2 SVGAGI, per germline (reference sequence). Between the trimmed V and J ends, which lost 2 bases and 6 bases, there was a span of 11 bases.

The chain uses TRBV28 and TRBJ1-2; D is unresolved. The CDR3 loop spans 13 amino acids. Germline CDR1 MDHEN, CDR2 SYDVKM. V lost 3 bases, J lost 2 bases, and 7 bases lay in between. The CDR3 sequence is CASSLGFNYGYTF. The CDR3 nucleotides read TGTGCCAGCAGTTTGGGCTTCAACTATGGCTACACCTTC.

J is TRBJ1-5 and V is TRBV7-8, with 7 nucleotides matching TRBD1. Germline assignment: CDR1 SGHVS and CDR2 FQNEAQ. The CDR3 is made up of 16 amino acids. The V segment lost 5 bases and the J segment 2 bases; nucleotides outside the gene matches: 9. The CDR3 DNA reads as TGTGCCAGCAGCCTCCAGGGGGGATACGGCAATCAGCCCCAGCATTTT. As protein: CASSLQGGYGNQPQHF.

With respect to this clone: At the DNA level, this CDR3 is encoded by other sequences in the same sample as well. The chain is built from TRBV5-1 and TRBJ2-5, with D hard to call. Trimming stripped 1 base from V and 1 base from J, with 5 bases between. CDR3 size: 13 residues. Germline loops: CDR1 SGHRS, CDR2 YFSETQ. The CDR3 nucleotides are TGCGCCAGCAGCTTGTCACCCCAAGAGACCCAGTACTTC. The encoded protein is CASSLSPQETQYF.

This clone came up a few times. The chain employs TRBV11-2 and TRBJ2-5, with D maybe TRBD1 (6 bases). With 5 bases removed from V and 0 bases from J, the gap between germline ends came to 10 bases. This CDR3 has 14 residues. The germline V gene has CDR1 SGHAT and CDR2 FQNNGV. The CDR3 region is CASSPRDNQETQYF. The CDR3 DNA is TGTGCCAGCAGCCCCCGGGACAACCAAGAGACCCAGTACTTC. The entire variable domain, with the rest obtained from reference TRBV11-2 and TRBJ2-5, is as follows: EAGVAQSPRYKIIEKRQSVAFWCNPISGHATLYWYQQILGQGPKLLIQFQNNGVVDDSQLPKDRFSAERLKGVDSTLKIQPAKLEDSAVYLCASSPRDNQETQYFGPGTRLLVL.

CDR3 sequence: CASASRTDTQYF. The CDR3 DNA reads TGTGCCAGTGCTAGCCGCACAGATACGCAGTATTTT. This chain connects TRBV19 to TRBJ2-3, with a weak D call TRBD2 (5 bases). V was cut by 8 bases and J by 1 base, with 7 bases left in between. Per germline, CDR1 LNHDA and CDR2 SQIVND (reference sequence). This CDR3 region has 12 residues.

The CDR3 DNA is TGTGCCAGCAGCTTAGGTAGCGGGCCCTACGAGCAGTACTTC. Its translation: CASSLGSGPYEQYF. This sequence joins TRBV7-2 and TRBJ2-7; 7 bases map to TRBD2. The V gene's germline CDR1 is SGHTA and CDR2 FQGNSA. Losses at the gene ends were 1 base for V and 2 bases for J; bases not matched to a gene: 2. The CDR3 has 14 amino acids. The full variable domain, with the rest looked up from reference TRBV7-2 and TRBJ2-7, is GAGVSQSPSNKVTEKGKDVELRCDPISGHTALYWYRQSLGQGLEFLIYFQGNSAPDKSGLPSDRFSAERTGGSVSTLTIQRTQQEDSAVYLCASSLGSGPYEQYFGPGTRLTVT.

This CDR3 is CASSLVNEQFF. The CDR3 DNA reads as TGTGCCAGCAGCTTGGTCAATGAGCAGTTCTTC. The rearrangement links TRBV7-6 to TRBJ2-1; D uncertain. The germline V gene has CDR1 SGHVS and CDR2 FNYEAQ. CDR3 length: 11 amino acids. The V and J ends lost 3 bases and 6 bases respectively, with 3 bases between them.